Below, one TCR beta chain is given with its context. This entry comes from a study of blood T cell repertoires in COVID-19. Clones were sequenced by immunoSEQ multiplex PCR, and TCRdb holds only the in-frame ones, with some missing. This repertoire shows approximately 670,000 clones, about 87% found once; its top ten account for around 0.3%. The CDR3 consists of 14 residues. CDR1 and CDR2 from the germline V gene are MNHNY and SVGAGI (reference sequence). The ends lost 2 bases at V and 3 bases at J; junction bases unmatched: 2. The receptor comes from a woman aged 18-35 years with acute or convalescent COVID-19. Sequencing was performed on peripheral blood. The chain joins TRBV6-6 to TRBJ2-7, with TRBD1 matching over 9 bases. CDR3 nucleotide sequence: TGTGCCAGCAGTTACCCGGACAGGGGCTACGAGCAGTACTTC. Its protein is CASSYPDRGYEQYF.